The present T cell receptor (beta chain) was sequenced within a study of OX40 agonist ivuxolimab in advanced cancers. The study, taken as a whole, reports: CD8+ T cells were the subset that, on average, had more expanded clones than CD4+.

The CDR3 contains 12 residues. Trimming stripped 7 bases from V and 2 bases from J, with 7 bases between. CDR1 is MNHNS and CDR2 is SASEGT in the germline V gene. A note on this clone: Its antigen is as yet unknown.

The assay was immunoSEQ multiplex PCR, and TCRdb's table has in-frame clones only and misses some. Of 150,000 to 180,000 clones listed, under 95% were seen once; the top ten hold about 0.31%. Material: CD4+ or CD8+ T cells sorted from blood, obtained in a trial of the OX40 agonist ivuxolimab. The chain has TRBV6-1 and TRBJ2-3; D is perhaps TRBD2 (6 bases). This receptor was obtained from an adult with an advanced solid tumor such as melanoma, head and neck, liver or kidney cancer. CDR3 residues: CASTGVTDTQYF. As DNA, the CDR3 is TGTGCCAGCACGGGAGTCACAGATACGCAGTATTTT.